This passage covers 30 T cell receptor beta chains from one sample sequenced in a study of T cells after posttransplantation cyclophosphamide. TCRdb keeps only in-frame clones here, not all; method: immunoSEQ multiplex PCR. The repertoire consists of approximately 11,000 clones, none detected only once. A marrow graft followed busulfan-fludarabine conditioning, with cyclophosphamide on days +3 and +4. Here the sequenced sample was PBMCs, taken after allogeneic stem cell transplant with posttransplant cyclophosphamide. The receptors come from a female patient in her forties or fifties who received an allogeneic stem cell transplant from a related donor, was CMV-positive, and had no GVHD. Some T cells may be provided by the graft donor.

This clone was seen ten or more times. V is TRBV4-1 and J is TRBJ2-3; 14 nucleotides match TRBD2. The CDR3 is 16 residues long. After removal of 3 bases from V and 5 bases from J, the junction contained 4 bases not matched to a gene. From germline, CDR1 is MGHRA and CDR2 YSYEKL. CDR3 in DNA: TGCGCCAGCAGCCAGGGACTAGCGGGAGCAAAAGATACGCAGTATTTT. This sequence encodes CASSQGLAGAKDTQYF.

This clone has at least ten counts. The rearrangement uses TRBV2 and TRBJ2-7; D not resolved. V dropped 2 bases and J dropped 0 bases, with 8 bases sitting between them. CDR3 length equals 14 residues. The germline V gene encodes CDR1 SNHLY and CDR2 FYNNEI. CDR3 region: CASSESGRSYEQYF. Here the CDR3 DNA reads TGTGCCAGCAGTGAATCAGGCCGCTCCTACGAGCAGTACTTC.

This clone was recorded many times. This chain links TRBV11-2 with TRBJ1-4; the D gene is possibly TRBD1 (6 bases). CDR3 length equals 15 residues. In germline, CDR1 is SGHAT, CDR2 FQNNGV. V was clipped by 1 base and J by 6 bases, with 12 bases between them. The CDR3 coding sequence is TGTGCCAGCAGCTTAGGAGGGGGGGCGGATGAAAAACTGTTTTTT. It translates to CASSLGGGADEKLFF. Full variable domain (outside the CDR3, taken from reference TRBV11-2 and TRBJ1-4): EAGVAQSPRYKIIEKRQSVAFWCNPISGHATLYWYQQILGQGPKLLIQFQNNGVVDDSQLPKDRFSAERLKGVDSTLKIQPAKLEDSAVYLCASSLGGGADEKLFFGSGTQLSVL.

This clone occurred many times. The DNA of the CDR3 is TGCGCCAGCAGCGAGGACAGGGAAGAGACCCAGTACTTC. It specifies CASSEDREETQYF. The rearrangement links TRBV5-1 to TRBJ2-5, with 8 bases fitting TRBD1. CDR1 is SGHRS and CDR2 is YFSETQ in the germline V gene. Losses at the gene ends were 4 bases for V and 3 bases for J; bases not matched to a gene: 2. The CDR3 length is 13 residues.

This clone was found many times. The J gene is TRBJ1-2, the V gene TRBV30; perhaps TRBD1 as D (5 bases). Trimming stripped 1 base from V and 7 bases from J, with 13 bases between. The CDR3 length is 13 residues. Per the germline V gene, CDR1 is GTSNPN and CDR2 is SVGIG (reference sequence). The CDR3 reads CAWSDPRQFGYTF. The DNA of the CDR3 is TGTGCCTGGAGTGATCCCCGACAGTTTGGCTACACCTTC.

This rearrangement joins TRBV25-1 to TRBJ2-5, with a weak D call TRBD2 (7 bases). The tail of the sequence fits TRBJ2-7 better, so the J call may be wrong. The CDR3 extends over 14 amino acids. Per germline, CDR1 MGHDK and CDR2 SYGVNS. The CDR3 nucleotides are TGTGCCAGCAGTGCCGCGGGGGCCTCCTACGAGCAGTACTTC. Residues: CASSAAGASYEQYF.

This clone has ten or more counts. The chain links TRBV28 to TRBJ1-1; 7 bases are shared with TRBD1. Germline V gene sequence: CDR1 MDHEN, CDR2 SYDVKM. This CDR3 is 17 amino acids long. V was clipped by 6 bases and J by 0 bases; unmatched bases: 13. The CDR3 loop is CASRAPGTVLMNTEAFF. The CDR3 DNA sequence: TGTGCCAGCAGGGCGCCCGGGACAGTCTTAATGAACACTGAAGCTTTCTTT.

Ten or more counts support this clone. The chain has TRBV4-1 and TRBJ2-7; D might be TRBD1 (5 bases). Germline V gene sequence: CDR1 MGHRA, CDR2 YSYEKL. Trimming took 0 bases from V and 1 from J, leaving 10 bases between them. This CDR3 comprises 15 residues. The CDR3 DNA sequence: TGCGCCAGCAGCCAAGACCCAGGGCCGTCCTACGAGCAGTACTTC. Translation: CASSQDPGPSYEQYF.

This clone occurred many times. The chain links TRBV6-1 to TRBJ2-6; D remains unclear. CDR1 MNHNS and CDR2 SASEGT come from the germline V gene. The CDR3 totals 13 residues. Trimming removed 11 bases at V and 4 bases at J, with 12 bases between. The CDR3: CALSVPGANVLTF. As DNA, the CDR3 is TGTGCCCTCTCTGTCCCCGGGGCCAACGTCCTGACTTTC.

This clone was recorded at least ten times. This sequence joins TRBV9 and TRBJ1-5, with D possibly being TRBD1 (5 bases). The CDR3 has 14 residues. Per the germline V gene, CDR1 is SGDLS and CDR2 is YYNGEE. Trimming took 0 bases from V and 2 from J, leaving 6 bases between them. This CDR3 reads CASSVEQGNQPQHF. CDR3 nucleotides: TGTGCCAGCAGCGTAGAACAGGGCAATCAGCCCCAGCATTTT. The complete variable domain, with remaining parts taken from reference TRBV9 and TRBJ1-5, reads DSGVTQTPKHLITATGQRVTLRCSPRSGDLSVYWYQQSLDQGLQFLIQYYNGEERAKGNILERFSAQQFPDLHSELNLSSLELGDSALYFCASSVEQGNQPQHFGDGTRLSIL.

This clone was found many times. The V and J genes are TRBV19 and TRBJ2-7, with TRBD1 matching 10 bases. CDR3 length: 15 amino acids. Germline CDR1 LNHDA, CDR2 SQIVND (reference sequence). Trimming removed 5 bases from V and 4 bases from J; junction bases left unmatched: 8. For the CDR3, the DNA is TGTGCCAGTAGTGTGTCCGGGACAGGGGCGTACGAGCAGTACTTC. Its translation: CASSVSGTGAYEQYF.

This clone showed up many times. The chain combines TRBV7-3 with TRBJ2-1, with 9 bases that match TRBD2. The germline V gene has CDR1 SGHTA and CDR2 FQGTGA. Germline trimming cut 5 bases from V and 3 bases from J; bases unmatched to any gene: 8. This CDR3 contains 16 residues. CDR3 protein: CASSKAGTSSYNEQFF. Written as DNA, the CDR3 is TGTGCCAGCAGCAAAGCCGGGACTAGCAGCTACAATGAGCAGTTCTTC.

This clone was observed many times. The chain employs TRBV6-5 and TRBJ2-3, with 9 bases aligning to TRBD2. Germline loops: CDR1 MNHEY, CDR2 SVGAGI. Unmatched junction bases numbered 2, after V lost 0 bases and J lost 1 base. The CDR3 has 16 amino acids. CDR3 nucleotide sequence: TGTGCCAGCAGTTACTCGTCTAGCGGGGGCACAGATACGCAGTATTTT. Residues: CASSYSSSGGTDTQYF.

This clone has ten or more counts. V usage is TRBV7-9 and J usage is TRBJ2-2, with unresolved D. The germline V gene encodes CDR1 SEHNR and CDR2 FQNEAQ (reference sequence). This CDR3 has 18 residues. V shed 0 bases and J shed 0 bases, with 14 bases lying between them. For the CDR3, the DNA is TGTGCCAGCAGCTTAGCTTATGTCGGCGGCGCGAACACCGGGGAGCTGTTTTTT. As protein: CASSLAYVGGANTGELFF.

This clone was seen many times. The gene calls are TRBV5-1 and TRBJ2-3; D is undetermined. V lost 6 bases, J lost 0 bases, and 11 bases lay in between. There are 14 residues in the CDR3. The V gene's germline CDR1 is SGHRS and CDR2 YFSETQ. The CDR3 nucleotides read TGCGCCAGCACGGAGCAAGCTAGCACAGATACGCAGTATTTT. Protein sequence: CASTEQASTDTQYF.

The table lists this clone with many counts. CDR3 DNA: TGTGCCAGCAGTTACGCTGGACAGGGGGACTACGAGCAGTACTTC. Translating it yields CASSYAGQGDYEQYF. The rearrangement joins TRBV6-5 to TRBJ2-7; 10 bases align to TRBD1. The CDR3 spans 15 residues. Germline values: CDR1 MNHEY, CDR2 SVGAGI. Germline trimming cut 2 bases from V and 3 bases from J; bases unmatched to any gene: 4.

This clone was counted ten times or more. This chain links TRBV9 with TRBJ2-1; unclear D gene. The germline V gene encodes CDR1 SGDLS and CDR2 YYNGEE. This CDR3 region has 12 residues. The germline V and J ends were trimmed by 2 bases and 9 bases, with 9 bases remaining between them. The CDR3 DNA is TGTGCCAGCAGCGTTTCTAGAAGTGAGCAGTTCTTC. Protein sequence: CASSVSRSEQFF.

This clone appeared many times. This rearrangement joins TRBV29-1 to TRBJ2-5, with a weak D call TRBD2 (7 bases). V lost 3 bases and J lost 2, with 10 bases in between. This CDR3 spans 13 amino acids. Germline V gene lookup returns CDR1 SQVTM and CDR2 ANQGSEA. As DNA, the CDR3 is TGCAGCGTTGAGGGGGGGCGGCAAGAGACCCAGTACTTC. Protein sequence: CSVEGGRQETQYF.

This clone was picked up many times. The V gene is TRBV30, the J gene TRBJ1-1; D is unresolved. Per the germline V gene, CDR1 is GTSNPN and CDR2 is SVGIG (reference sequence). With 4 bases removed from V and 3 bases from J, the gap between germline ends came to 6 bases. This CDR3 region has 11 residues. CDR3 nucleotide sequence: TGTGCCTGGAACGACTACACTGAAGCTTTCTTT. This gives the protein CAWNDYTEAFF.

This clone appeared many times. This sequence joins TRBV6-5 and TRBJ2-7; the D gene is possibly TRBD1 (8 bases). Per the germline V gene, CDR1 is MNHEY and CDR2 is SVGAGI. Trimming shortened V by 7 bases and J by 6 bases, and 10 bases separated the two germline ends. The CDR3 length is 11 residues. CDR3 residues: CASNRGGEQYF. The CDR3 DNA reads TGTGCCAGCAACAGGGGGGGCGAGCAGTACTTC.

This clone was recorded many times. The chain is built from TRBV5-4 and TRBJ2-5; 9 bases are a match to TRBD1. The CDR3 is 14 amino acids. Germline CDR1 SGHNT, CDR2 YYREEE (reference sequence). Losses at the gene ends were 4 bases for V and 4 bases for J; bases not matched to a gene: 5. In DNA, the CDR3 is TGTGCCAGCAGCCTAGGGACAGGGAGAGAGACCCAGTACTTC. It encodes CASSLGTGRETQYF.

This clone occurred a few times. The chain employs TRBV5-1 and TRBJ2-5, with a weak D call TRBD2 (7 bases). With the DNA end fitting TRBJ2-7 better, the J assignment may be wrong. CDR1 and CDR2 (germline): SGHRS, YFSETQ. This CDR3 is 15 amino acids long. DNA of the CDR3: TGCGCCAGCAGCTTGGGGGGGGGCCTTTCCTACGAGCAGTACTTC. It yields the protein CASSLGGGLSYEQYF.

This clone was detected ten times or more. The CDR3 sequence is CSAYRSRGTNTGELFF. The DNA for the CDR3 is TGCAGCGCGTACCGTAGCAGGGGCACGAACACCGGGGAGCTGTTTTTT. This sequence joins TRBV29-1 and TRBJ2-2; the D gene is possibly TRBD1 (6 bases). V was clipped by 7 bases and J by 0 bases, with 18 bases between them. CDR1 and CDR2 (germline): SQVTM, ANQGSEA. This CDR3 has 16 residues.

Many counts were recorded for this clone. V and J are TRBV18 and TRBJ2-5; D gene unclear. This CDR3 comprises 12 residues. The germline V gene has CDR1 KGHSH and CDR2 LQKENI. V was cut by 5 bases and J by 5 bases, with 9 bases left in between. The CDR3: CASSDSSETQYF. The CDR3 DNA is TGTGCCAGCTCAGACTCTAGTGAGACCCAGTACTTC.

This clone came up many times. This rearrangement joins TRBV5-1 to TRBJ2-2; 11 bases match TRBD1. Losses at the gene ends were 3 bases for V and 1 base for J; bases not matched to a gene: 2. The CDR3 length is 16 residues. The germline gives CDR1 SGHRS, CDR2 YFSETQ. The CDR3: CASSSGQGENTGELFF. As DNA, the CDR3 is TGCGCCAGCAGCTCGGGACAGGGGGAGAACACCGGGGAGCTGTTTTTT.

This clone was observed many times. The V and J genes are TRBV7-3 and TRBJ1-2, with D maybe TRBD1 (6 bases). Germline CDR1 SGHTA, CDR2 FQGTGA. The CDR3 totals 13 residues. V lost 5 bases to trimming and J lost 1 base, with 8 bases between them. This CDR3 is CASSPDSNYGYTF. The CDR3 region has the DNA TGTGCCAGCAGCCCGGACAGTAACTATGGCTACACCTTC.

The table lists this clone with many counts. The chain employs TRBV10-3 and TRBJ2-1, with D possibly TRBD2 on 5 matching bases. Germline V gene lookup returns CDR1 ENHRY and CDR2 SYGVKD. This CDR3 spans 15 amino acids. The ends were cut back, 3 bases at V and 6 bases at J, with 15 bases in the middle. The CDR3 DNA reads as TGTGCCATCAGTGACGAGGGAAAGGGCTTCAATGAGCAGTTCTTC. Encoded protein: CAISDEGKGFNEQFF.

This clone appeared many times. The genes are TRBV10-3 and TRBJ1-1, with a tentative D call TRBD1 (6 bases). Germline V gene sequence: CDR1 ENHRY, CDR2 SYGVKD. The CDR3 totals 13 residues. Trimming removed 3 bases at V and 7 bases at J, with 12 bases between. The CDR3 bases are TGTGCCATCAGTGAAGGGGGGGCCGATGAAGCTTTCTTT. It yields the protein CAISEGGADEAFF.

This clone was recorded many times. The chain combines TRBV6-1 with TRBJ1-3; a possible D gene is TRBD1 (6 bases). The CDR3 sequence is 14 residues long. Germline assignment: CDR1 MNHNS and CDR2 SASEGT. The V and J ends lost 3 bases and 4 bases respectively, with 10 bases between them. The CDR3 protein is CASSEPGVGNTIYF. The CDR3 DNA reads as TGTGCCAGCAGTGAGCCAGGGGTAGGAAACACCATATATTTT.

This clone showed up many times. J is TRBJ2-4 and V is TRBV7-2; 9 positions match TRBD2. The CDR3 spans 17 residues. CDR1 SGHTA and CDR2 FQGNSA come from the germline V gene. V gave up 1 base and J gave up 5 bases; unmatched junction bases: 9. This CDR3 is CASSLVAGGGRENIQYF. DNA for the CDR3: TGTGCCAGCAGCTTAGTCGCTGGGGGCGGGAGGGAAAACATTCAGTACTTC. Full variable domain (outside the CDR3, taken from reference TRBV7-2 and TRBJ2-4): GAGVSQSPSNKVTEKGKDVELRCDPISGHTALYWYRQSLGQGLEFLIYFQGNSAPDKSGLPSDRFSAERTGGSVSTLTIQRTQQEDSAVYLCASSLVAGGGRENIQYFGAGTRLSVL.